Given below is one T cell receptor beta chain in context. Its cognate antigen is unknown. TCRdb re-called the reads through MiXCR, storing one row per CDR3 protein. The sample has about 890,000 distinct CDR3 sequences, about a third seen once. The sample is drawn from a study of T cell repertoires in cytomegalovirus infection. V shed 7 bases and J shed 0 bases, with 19 bases lying between them. CDR1 and CDR2 from the germline V gene are MDHEN and SYDVKM. The CDR3 runs 17 residues. Material: cultured CD8+ T cells from PBMCs, obtained from culture after CMV antigen stimulation. This chain joins TRBV28 and TRBJ2-1; the D gene is possibly TRBD2 (7 bases). The source of this sequence is a human donor in good health (CMV status not recorded). Some clones in this sample may be carry-over from other donors' samples. CDR3 sequence (DNA): TGTGCCAGCACCAACAAGGGGGGGGGAAGCTCCTACAATGAGCAGTTCTTC. Translating gives CASTNKGGGSSYNEQFF.